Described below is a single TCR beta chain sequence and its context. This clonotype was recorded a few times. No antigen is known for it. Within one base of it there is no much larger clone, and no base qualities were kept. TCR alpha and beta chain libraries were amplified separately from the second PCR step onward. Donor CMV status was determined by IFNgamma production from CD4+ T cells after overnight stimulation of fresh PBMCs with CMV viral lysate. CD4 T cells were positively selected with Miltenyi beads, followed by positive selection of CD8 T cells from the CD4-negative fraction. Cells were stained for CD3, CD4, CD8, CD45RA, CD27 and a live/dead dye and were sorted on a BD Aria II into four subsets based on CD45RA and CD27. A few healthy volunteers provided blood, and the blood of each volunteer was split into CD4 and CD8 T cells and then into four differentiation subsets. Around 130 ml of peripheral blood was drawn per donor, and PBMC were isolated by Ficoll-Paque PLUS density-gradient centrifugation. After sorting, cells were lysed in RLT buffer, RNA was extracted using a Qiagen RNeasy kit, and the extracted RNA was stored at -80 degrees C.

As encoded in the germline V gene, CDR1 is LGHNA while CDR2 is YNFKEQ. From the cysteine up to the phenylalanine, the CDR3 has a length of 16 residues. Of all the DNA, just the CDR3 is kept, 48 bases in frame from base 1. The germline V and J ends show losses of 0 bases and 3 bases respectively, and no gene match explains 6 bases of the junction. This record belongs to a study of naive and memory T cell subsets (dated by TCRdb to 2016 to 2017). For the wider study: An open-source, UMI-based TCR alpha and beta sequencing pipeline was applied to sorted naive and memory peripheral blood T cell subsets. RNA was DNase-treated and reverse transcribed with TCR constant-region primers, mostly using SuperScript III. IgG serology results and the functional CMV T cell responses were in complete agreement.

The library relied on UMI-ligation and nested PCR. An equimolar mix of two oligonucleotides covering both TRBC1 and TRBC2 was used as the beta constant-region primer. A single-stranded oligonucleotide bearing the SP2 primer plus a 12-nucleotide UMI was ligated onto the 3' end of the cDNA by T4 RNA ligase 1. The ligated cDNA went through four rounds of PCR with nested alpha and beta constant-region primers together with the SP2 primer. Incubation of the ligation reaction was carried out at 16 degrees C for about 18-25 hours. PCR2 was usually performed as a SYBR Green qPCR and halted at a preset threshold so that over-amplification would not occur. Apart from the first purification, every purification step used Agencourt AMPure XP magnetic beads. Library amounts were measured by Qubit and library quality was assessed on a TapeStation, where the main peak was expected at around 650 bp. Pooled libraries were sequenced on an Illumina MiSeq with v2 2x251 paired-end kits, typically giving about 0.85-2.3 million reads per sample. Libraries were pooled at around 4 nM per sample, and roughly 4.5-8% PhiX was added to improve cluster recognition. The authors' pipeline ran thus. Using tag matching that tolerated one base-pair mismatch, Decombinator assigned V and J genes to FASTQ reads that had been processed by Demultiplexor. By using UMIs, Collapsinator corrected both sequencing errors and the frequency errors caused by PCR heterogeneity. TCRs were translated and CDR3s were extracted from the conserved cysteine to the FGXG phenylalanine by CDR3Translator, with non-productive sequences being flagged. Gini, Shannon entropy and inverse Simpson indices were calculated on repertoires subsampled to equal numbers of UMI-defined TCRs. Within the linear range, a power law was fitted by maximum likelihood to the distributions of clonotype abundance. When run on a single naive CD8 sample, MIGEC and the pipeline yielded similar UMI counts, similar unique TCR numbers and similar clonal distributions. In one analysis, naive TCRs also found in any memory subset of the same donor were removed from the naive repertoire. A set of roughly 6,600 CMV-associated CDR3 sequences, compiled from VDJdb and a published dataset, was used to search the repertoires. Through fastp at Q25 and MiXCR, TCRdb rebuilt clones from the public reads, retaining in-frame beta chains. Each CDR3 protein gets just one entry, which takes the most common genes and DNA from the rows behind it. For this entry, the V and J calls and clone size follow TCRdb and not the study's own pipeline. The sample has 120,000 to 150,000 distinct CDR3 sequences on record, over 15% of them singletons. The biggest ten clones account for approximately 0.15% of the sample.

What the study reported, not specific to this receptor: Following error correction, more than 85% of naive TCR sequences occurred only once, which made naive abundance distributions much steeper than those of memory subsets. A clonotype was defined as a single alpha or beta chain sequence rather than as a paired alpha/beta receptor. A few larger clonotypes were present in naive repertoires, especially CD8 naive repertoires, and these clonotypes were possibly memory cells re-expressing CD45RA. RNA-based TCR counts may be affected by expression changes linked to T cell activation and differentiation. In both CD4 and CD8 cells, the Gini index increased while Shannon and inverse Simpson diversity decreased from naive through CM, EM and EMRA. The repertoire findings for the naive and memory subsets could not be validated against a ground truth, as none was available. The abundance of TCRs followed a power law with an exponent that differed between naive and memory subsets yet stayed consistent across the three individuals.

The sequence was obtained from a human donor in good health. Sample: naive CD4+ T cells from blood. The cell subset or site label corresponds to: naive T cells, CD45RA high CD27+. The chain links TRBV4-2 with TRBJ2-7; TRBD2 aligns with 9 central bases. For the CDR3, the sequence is CASSQDLPSGNYEQYF. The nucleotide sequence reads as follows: TGTGCCAGCAGCCAAGATCTTCCTAGCGGGAACTACGAGCAGTACTTC.